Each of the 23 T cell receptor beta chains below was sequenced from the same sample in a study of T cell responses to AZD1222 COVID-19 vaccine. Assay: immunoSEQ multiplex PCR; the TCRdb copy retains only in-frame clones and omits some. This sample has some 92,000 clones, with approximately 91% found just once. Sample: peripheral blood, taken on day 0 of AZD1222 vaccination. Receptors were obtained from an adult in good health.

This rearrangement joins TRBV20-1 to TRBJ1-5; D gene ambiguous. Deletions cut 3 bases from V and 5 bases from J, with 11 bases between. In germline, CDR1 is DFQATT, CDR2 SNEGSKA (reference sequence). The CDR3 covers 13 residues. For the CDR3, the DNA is TGCAGTGCTAGTCACGGACCCGATCAGCCCCAGCATTTT. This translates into CSASHGPDQPQHF.

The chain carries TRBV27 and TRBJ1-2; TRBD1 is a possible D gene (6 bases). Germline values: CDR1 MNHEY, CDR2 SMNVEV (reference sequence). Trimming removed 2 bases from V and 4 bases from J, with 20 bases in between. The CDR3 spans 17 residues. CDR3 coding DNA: TGTGCCAGCAGTTTAGGATTTCGCCAGGGGTCACGCTATGGCTACACCTTC. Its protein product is CASSLGFRQGSRYGYTF.

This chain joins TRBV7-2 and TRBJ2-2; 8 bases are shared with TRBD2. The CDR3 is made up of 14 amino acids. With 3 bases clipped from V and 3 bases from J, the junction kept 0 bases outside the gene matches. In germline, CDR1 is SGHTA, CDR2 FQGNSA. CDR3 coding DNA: TGTGCCAGCAGCTTTAGCGGGGACACCGGGGAGCTGTTTTTT. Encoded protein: CASSFSGDTGELFF.

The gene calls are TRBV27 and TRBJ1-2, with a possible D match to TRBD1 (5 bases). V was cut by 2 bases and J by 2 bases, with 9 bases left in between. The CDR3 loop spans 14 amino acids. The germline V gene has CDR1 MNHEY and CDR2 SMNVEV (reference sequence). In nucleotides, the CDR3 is TGTGCCAGCAGTTTAAGCACAGGCAACTATGGCTACACCTTC. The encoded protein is CASSLSTGNYGYTF.

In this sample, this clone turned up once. The CDR3 region has the DNA TGCGCCAGCAGCTCGATTCAGGGCCACACTGAAGCTTTCTTT. Translation: CASSSIQGHTEAFF. The chain combines TRBV5-1 with TRBJ1-1, with D tentatively TRBD1 (5 bases). V lost 3 bases to trimming and J lost 3 bases, with 12 bases between them. CDR1 is SGHRS, CDR2 YFSETQ, per germline. This CDR3 comprises 14 residues.

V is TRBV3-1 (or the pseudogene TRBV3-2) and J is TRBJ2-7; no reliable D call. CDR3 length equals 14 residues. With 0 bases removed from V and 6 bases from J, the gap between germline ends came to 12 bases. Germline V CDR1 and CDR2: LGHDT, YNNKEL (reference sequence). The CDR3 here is CASSQEGYVSEQYF. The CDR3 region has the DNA TGTGCCAGCAGCCAAGAGGGTTACGTCTCCGAGCAGTACTTC.

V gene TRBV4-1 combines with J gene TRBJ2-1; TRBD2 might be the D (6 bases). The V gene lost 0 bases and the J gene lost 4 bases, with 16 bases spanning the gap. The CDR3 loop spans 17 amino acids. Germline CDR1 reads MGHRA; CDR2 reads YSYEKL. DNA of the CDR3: TGCGCCAGCAGCCAAGATAGGGCTAGCGCGCCTTACAATGAGCAGTTCTTC. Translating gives CASSQDRASAPYNEQFF.

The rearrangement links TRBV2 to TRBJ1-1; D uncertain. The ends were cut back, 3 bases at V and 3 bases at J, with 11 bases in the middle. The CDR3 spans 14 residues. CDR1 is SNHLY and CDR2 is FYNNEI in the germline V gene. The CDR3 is CASSEVGWDTEAFF. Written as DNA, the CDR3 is TGTGCCAGCAGTGAGGTAGGATGGGACACTGAAGCTTTCTTT.

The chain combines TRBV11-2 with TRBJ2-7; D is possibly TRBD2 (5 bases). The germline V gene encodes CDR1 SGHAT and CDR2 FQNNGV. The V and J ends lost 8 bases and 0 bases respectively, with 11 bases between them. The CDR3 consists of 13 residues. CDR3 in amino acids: CASAAGNSYEQYF. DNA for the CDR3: TGTGCCAGCGCGGCGGGCAACTCCTACGAGCAGTACTTC.

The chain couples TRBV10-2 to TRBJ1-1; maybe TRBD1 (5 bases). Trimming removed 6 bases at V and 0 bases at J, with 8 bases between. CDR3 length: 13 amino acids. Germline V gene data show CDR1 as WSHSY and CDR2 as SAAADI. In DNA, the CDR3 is TGCGCCAGCAGCTCGACAGTGAACACTGAAGCTTTCTTT. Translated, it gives CASSSTVNTEAFF.

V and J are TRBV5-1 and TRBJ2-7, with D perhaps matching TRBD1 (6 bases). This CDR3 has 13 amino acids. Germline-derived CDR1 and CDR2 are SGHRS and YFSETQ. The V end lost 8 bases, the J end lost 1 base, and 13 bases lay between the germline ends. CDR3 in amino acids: CASSGTNSYEQYF. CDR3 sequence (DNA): TGCGCCAGTTCCGGGACAAATTCCTACGAGCAGTACTTC.

The CDR3 here is CASSSGGGYTF. CDR3 sequence (DNA): TGTGCCAGCAGTTCAGGAGGCGGCTACACCTTC. V and J are TRBV6-6 and TRBJ1-2, with unresolved D. V lost 4 bases to trimming and J lost 8 bases, with 8 bases between them. CDR1 and CDR2 (germline): MNHNY, SVGAGI (reference sequence). This CDR3 comprises 11 residues.

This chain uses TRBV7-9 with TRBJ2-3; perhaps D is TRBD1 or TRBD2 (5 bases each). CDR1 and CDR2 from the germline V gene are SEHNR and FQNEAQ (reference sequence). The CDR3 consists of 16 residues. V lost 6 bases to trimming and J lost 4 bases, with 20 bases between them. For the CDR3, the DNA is TGTGCCAGCAGTAGGTGGGGGTCCGGGGCCGCAGATACGCAGTATTTT. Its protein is CASSRWGSGAADTQYF. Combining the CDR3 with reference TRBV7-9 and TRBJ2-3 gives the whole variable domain DTGVSQNPRHKITKRGQNVTFRCDPISEHNRLYWYRQTLGQGPEFLTYFQNEAQLEKSRLLSDRFSAERPKGSFSTLEIQRTEQGDSAMYLCASSRWGSGAADTQYFGPGTRLTVL.

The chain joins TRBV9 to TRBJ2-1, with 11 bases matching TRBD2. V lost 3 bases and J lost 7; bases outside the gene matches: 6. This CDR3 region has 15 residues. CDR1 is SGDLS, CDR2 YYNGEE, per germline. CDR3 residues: CASSGSGTSGNEQFF. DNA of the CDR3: TGTGCCAGCAGCGGGTCCGGGACTAGCGGTAATGAGCAGTTCTTC. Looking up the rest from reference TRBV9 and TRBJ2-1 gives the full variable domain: DSGVTQTPKHLITATGQRVTLRCSPRSGDLSVYWYQQSLDQGLQFLIQYYNGEERAKGNILERFSAQQFPDLHSELNLSSLELGDSALYFCASSGSGTSGNEQFFGPGTRLTVL.

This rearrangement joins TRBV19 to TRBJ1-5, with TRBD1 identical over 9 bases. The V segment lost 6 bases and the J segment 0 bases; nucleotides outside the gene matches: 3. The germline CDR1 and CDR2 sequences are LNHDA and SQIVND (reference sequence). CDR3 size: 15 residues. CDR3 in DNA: TGTGCCAGTAGGGGGACAGGGCATAGCAATCAGCCCCAGCATTTT. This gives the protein CASRGTGHSNQPQHF.

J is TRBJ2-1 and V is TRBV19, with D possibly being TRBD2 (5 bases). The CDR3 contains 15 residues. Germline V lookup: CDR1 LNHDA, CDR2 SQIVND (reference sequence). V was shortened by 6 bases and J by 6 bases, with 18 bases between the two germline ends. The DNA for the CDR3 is TGTGCCAGTAGCCCCTCGGTAGCGAGATTCAATGAGCAGTTCTTC. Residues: CASSPSVARFNEQFF.

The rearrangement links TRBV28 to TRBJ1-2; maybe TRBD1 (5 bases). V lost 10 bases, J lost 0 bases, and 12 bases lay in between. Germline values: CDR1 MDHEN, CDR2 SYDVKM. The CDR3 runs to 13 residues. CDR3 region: CATYPGTNYGYTF. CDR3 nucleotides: TGTGCCACCTACCCAGGGACTAACTATGGCTACACCTTC.

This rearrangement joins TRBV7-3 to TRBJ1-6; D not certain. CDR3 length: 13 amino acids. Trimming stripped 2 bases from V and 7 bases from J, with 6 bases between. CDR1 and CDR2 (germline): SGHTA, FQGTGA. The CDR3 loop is CASSLSANSPLHF. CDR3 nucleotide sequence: TGTGCCAGCAGCTTATCGGCGAATTCACCCCTCCACTTT.

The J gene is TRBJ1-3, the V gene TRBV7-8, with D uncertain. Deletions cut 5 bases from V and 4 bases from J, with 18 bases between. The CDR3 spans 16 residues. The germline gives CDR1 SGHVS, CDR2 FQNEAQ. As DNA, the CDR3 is TGTGCCAGCAGCCCGTCCCCGGGGTTAGTCGGAAACACCATATATTTT. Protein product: CASSPSPGLVGNTIYF.

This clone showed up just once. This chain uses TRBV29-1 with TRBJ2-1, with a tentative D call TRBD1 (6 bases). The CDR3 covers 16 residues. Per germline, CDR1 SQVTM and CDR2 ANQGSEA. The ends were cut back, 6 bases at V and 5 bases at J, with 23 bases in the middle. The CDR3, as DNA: TGCAGCGTGGCCCGGACGTATAGGGACAACAACAATGAGCAGTTCTTC. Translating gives CSVARTYRDNNNEQFF.

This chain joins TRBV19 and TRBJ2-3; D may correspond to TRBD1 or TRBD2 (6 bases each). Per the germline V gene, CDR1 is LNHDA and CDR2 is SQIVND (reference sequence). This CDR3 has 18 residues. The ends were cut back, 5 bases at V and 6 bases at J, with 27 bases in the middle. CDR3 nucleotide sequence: TGTGCCAGTAGTCCCCCTCCCCGACTAGTCAGGGGCCCTGATACGCAGTATTTT. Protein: CASSPPPRLVRGPDTQYF. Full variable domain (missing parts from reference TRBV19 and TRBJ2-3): DGGITQSPKYLFRKEGQNVTLSCEQNLNHDAMYWYRQDPGQGLRLIYYSQIVNDFQKGDIAEGYSVSREKKESFPLTVTSAQKNPTAFYLCASSPPPRLVRGPDTQYFGPGTRLTVL.

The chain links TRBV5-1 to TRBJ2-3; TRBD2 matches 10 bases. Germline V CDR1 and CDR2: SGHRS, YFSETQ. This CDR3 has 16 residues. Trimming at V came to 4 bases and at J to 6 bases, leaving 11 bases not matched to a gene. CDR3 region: CASSAQASGSWDTQYF. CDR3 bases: TGCGCCAGCAGCGCCCAGGCTAGCGGGAGTTGGGATACGCAGTATTTT. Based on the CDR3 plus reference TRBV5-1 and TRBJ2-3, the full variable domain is KAGVTQTPRYLIKTRGQQVTLSCSPISGHRSVSWYQQTPGQGLQFLFEYFSETQRNKGNFPGRFSGRQFSNSRSEMNVSTLELGDSALYLCASSAQASGSWDTQYFGPGTRLTVL.

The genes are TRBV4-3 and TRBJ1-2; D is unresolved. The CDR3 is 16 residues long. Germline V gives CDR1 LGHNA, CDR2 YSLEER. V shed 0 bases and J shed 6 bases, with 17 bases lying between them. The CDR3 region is CASSQDQGRARNGYTF. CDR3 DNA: TGCGCCAGCAGCCAAGATCAAGGGAGGGCAAGGAATGGCTACACCTTC.